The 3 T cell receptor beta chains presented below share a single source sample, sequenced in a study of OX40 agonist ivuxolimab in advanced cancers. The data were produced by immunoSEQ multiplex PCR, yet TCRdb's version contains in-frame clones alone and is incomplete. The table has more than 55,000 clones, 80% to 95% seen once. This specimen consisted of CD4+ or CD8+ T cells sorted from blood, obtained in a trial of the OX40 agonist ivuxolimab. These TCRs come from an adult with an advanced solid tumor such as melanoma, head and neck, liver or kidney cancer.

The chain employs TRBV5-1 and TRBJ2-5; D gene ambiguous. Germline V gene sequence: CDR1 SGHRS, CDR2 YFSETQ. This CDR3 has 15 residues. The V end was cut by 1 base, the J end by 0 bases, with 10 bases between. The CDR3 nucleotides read TGCGCCAGCAGCTTGTACGGTACAGACCAAGAGACCCAGTACTTC. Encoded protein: CASSLYGTDQETQYF. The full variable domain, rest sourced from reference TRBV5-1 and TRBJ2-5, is KAGVTQTPRYLIKTRGQQVTLSCSPISGHRSVSWYQQTPGQGLQFLFEYFSETQRNKGNFPGRFSGRQFSNSRSEMNVSTLELGDSALYLCASSLYGTDQETQYFGPGTRLLVL.

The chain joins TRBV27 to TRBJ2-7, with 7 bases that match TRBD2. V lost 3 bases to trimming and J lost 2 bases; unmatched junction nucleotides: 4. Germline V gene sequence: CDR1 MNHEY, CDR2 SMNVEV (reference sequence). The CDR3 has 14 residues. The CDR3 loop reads CASSFGGRTYEQYF. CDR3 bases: TGTGCCAGCAGTTTCGGGGGGAGAACCTACGAGCAGTACTTC.

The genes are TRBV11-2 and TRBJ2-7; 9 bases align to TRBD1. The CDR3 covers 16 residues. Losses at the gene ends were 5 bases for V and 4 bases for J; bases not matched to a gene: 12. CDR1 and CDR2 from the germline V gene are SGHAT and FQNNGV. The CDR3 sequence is CASSLPDRGYEYEQYF. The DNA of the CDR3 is TGTGCCAGCAGCCTCCCGGACAGGGGCTACGAGTACGAGCAGTACTTC.